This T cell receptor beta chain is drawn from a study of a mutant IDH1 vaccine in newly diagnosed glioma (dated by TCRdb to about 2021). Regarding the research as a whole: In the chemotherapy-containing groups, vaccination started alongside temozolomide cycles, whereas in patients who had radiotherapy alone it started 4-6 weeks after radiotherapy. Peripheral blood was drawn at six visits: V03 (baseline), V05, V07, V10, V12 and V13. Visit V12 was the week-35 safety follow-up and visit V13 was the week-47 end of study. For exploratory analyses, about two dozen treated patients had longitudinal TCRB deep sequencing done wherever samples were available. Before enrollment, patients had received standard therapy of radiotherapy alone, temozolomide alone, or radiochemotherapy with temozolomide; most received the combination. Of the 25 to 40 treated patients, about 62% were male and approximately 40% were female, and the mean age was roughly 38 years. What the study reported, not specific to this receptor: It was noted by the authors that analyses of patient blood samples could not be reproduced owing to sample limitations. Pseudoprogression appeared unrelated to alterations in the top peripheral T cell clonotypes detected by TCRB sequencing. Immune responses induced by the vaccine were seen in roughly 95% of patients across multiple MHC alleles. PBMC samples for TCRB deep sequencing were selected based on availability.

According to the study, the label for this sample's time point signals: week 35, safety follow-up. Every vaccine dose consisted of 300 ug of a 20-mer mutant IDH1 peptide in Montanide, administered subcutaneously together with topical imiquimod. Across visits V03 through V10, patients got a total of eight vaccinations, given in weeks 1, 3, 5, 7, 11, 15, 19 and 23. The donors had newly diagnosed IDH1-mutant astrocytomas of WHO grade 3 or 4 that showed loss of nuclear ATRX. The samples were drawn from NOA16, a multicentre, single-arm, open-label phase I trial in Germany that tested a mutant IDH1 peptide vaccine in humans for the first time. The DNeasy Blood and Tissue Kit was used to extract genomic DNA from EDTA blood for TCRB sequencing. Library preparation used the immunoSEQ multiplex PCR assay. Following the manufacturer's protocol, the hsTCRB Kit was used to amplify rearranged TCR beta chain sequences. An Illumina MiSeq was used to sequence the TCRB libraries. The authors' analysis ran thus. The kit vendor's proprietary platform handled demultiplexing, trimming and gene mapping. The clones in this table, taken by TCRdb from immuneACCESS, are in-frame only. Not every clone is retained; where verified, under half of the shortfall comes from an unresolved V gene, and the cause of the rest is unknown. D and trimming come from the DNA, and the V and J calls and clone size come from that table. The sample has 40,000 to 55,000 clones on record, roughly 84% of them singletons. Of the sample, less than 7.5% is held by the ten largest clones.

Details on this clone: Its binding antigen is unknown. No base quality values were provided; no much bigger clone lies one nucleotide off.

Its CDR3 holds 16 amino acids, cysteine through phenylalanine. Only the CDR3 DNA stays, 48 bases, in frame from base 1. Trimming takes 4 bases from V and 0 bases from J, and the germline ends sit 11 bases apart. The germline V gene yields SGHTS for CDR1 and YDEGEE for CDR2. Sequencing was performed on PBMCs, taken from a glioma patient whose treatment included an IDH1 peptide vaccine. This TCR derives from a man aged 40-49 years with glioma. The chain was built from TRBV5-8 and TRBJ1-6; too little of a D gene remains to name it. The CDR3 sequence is CASSNPSSSYNSPLHF. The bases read TGTGCCAGCAGCAACCCCTCAAGCTCCTATAATTCACCCCTCCACTTT.